These T cell receptor beta chains were read from a single sample in a study of blood T cell repertoires in COVID-19. Some clones are missing from TCRdb's copy, which holds only in-frame ones; the method was immunoSEQ multiplex PCR. The repertoire holds about 160,000 clones, with 81% as singletons. Sequenced: PBMCs or T cells enriched from blood (not recorded which). The receptors were gathered from a woman in her thirties or forties with acute COVID-19. CDR3s include the opening cysteine and the closing phenylalanine or tryptophan. The D gene is left open where the match is weak. Expanded clones are given a class, and other clones once, few, many or no size at all.

d_call: TRBD2
j_call: TRBJ2-1
v_call: TRBV15
cdr3_length: 14
clone_size: .
cdr3_aa: CATSRGLAGDEQFF
cdr3_nt: TGTGCCACCAGCCGGGGACTAGCGGGAGATGAGCAGTTCTTC

d_call: TRBD1
j_call: TRBJ2-7
v_call: TRBV10-3
cdr3_length: 13
clone_size: .
cdr3_aa: CAIRGDRYYEQYF
cdr3_nt: TGTGCCATCAGGGGGGACAGGTACTACGAGCAGTACTTC

d_call: TRBD1
j_call: TRBJ1-1
v_call: TRBV7-9
cdr3_length: 14
clone_size: .
cdr3_aa: CASEDRAMNTEAFF
cdr3_nt: TGTGCCAGTGAAGACAGGGCAATGAACACTGAAGCTTTCTTT

d_call: TRBD2
j_call: TRBJ2-2
v_call: TRBV9
cdr3_length: 16
clone_size: .
cdr3_aa: CASSSMGGSPAGELFF
cdr3_nt: TGTGCCAGCAGCTCCATGGGCGGGAGCCCCGCCGGGGAGCTGTTTTTT

d_call: .
j_call: TRBJ1-1
v_call: TRBV5-4
cdr3_length: 12
clone_size: .
cdr3_aa: CASSMAQGEAFF
cdr3_nt: TGTGCCAGCAGCATGGCTCAGGGTGAAGCTTTCTTT

d_call: TRBD2
j_call: TRBJ2-1
v_call: TRBV5-1
cdr3_length: 16
clone_size: .
cdr3_aa: CASSLGLAGIFDEQFF
cdr3_nt: TGCGCCAGCAGCTTGGGACTAGCGGGAATTTTTGATGAGCAGTTCTTC

d_call: .
j_call: TRBJ1-2
v_call: TRBV29-1
cdr3_length: 11
clone_size: .
cdr3_aa: CSVDSRYGYTF
cdr3_nt: TGCAGCGTTGACAGTCGCTATGGCTACACCTTC

d_call: .
j_call: TRBJ1-5
v_call: TRBV5-6
cdr3_length: 16
clone_size: once
cdr3_aa: CASSLGRGPSNQPQHF
cdr3_nt: TGTGCCAGCAGCTTGGGCAGGGGACCTAGCAATCAGCCCCAGCATTTT

d_call: TRBD2
j_call: TRBJ2-1
v_call: TRBV6-5
cdr3_length: 15
clone_size: .
cdr3_aa: CASSPTSGGYNEQFF
cdr3_nt: TGTGCCAGCAGTCCGACTAGCGGGGGGTACAATGAGCAGTTCTTC

d_call: .
j_call: TRBJ2-3
v_call: TRBV24-1
cdr3_length: 11
clone_size: .
cdr3_aa: CATSRQDTQYF
cdr3_nt: TGTGCCACCAGTCGACAAGATACGCAGTATTTT

d_call: .
j_call: TRBJ2-5
v_call: TRBV6-5
cdr3_length: 14
clone_size: .
cdr3_aa: CASRFLTGQETQYF
cdr3_nt: TGTGCCAGCAGATTCTTGACAGGACAAGAGACCCAGTACTTC

d_call: .
j_call: TRBJ1-5
v_call: TRBV5-1
cdr3_length: 14
clone_size: .
cdr3_aa: CASSLDPSNQPQHF
cdr3_nt: TGCGCCAGCAGCTTGGATCCGAGCAATCAGCCCCAGCATTTT

d_call: TRBD1
j_call: TRBJ2-5
v_call: TRBV5-4
cdr3_length: 14
clone_size: .
cdr3_aa: CASSGQGGEETQYF
cdr3_nt: TGTGCCAGCAGCGGACAGGGGGGTGAAGAGACCCAGTACTTC

d_call: TRBD1
j_call: TRBJ1-1
v_call: TRBV7-8
cdr3_length: 15
clone_size: .
cdr3_aa: CASSFYDRATTEAFF
cdr3_nt: TGTGCCAGCAGCTTCTACGACAGGGCGACTACTGAAGCTTTCTTT

d_call: .
j_call: TRBJ2-7
v_call: TRBV2
cdr3_length: 12
clone_size: .
cdr3_aa: CASTQGSYEQYF
cdr3_nt: TGTGCCAGCACGCAGGGCTCCTACGAGCAGTACTTC

d_call: TRBD2
j_call: TRBJ2-3
v_call: TRBV6-6
cdr3_length: 16
clone_size: once
cdr3_aa: CASSYGGLAGADTQYF
cdr3_nt: TGTGCCAGCAGCTACGGAGGGCTAGCGGGAGCGGATACGCAGTATTTT